This T cell receptor beta chain was sequenced in a study of Ad26.COV2.S vaccination and SARS-CoV-2 variants. Treatment given: roughly 19 received Ad26.COV2.S at low or high dose, single or two shots; about 5 received placebo; per-sample allocation not given. The study sampled participants on day 63 after the first vaccine or placebo injection. The assay was immunoSEQ multiplex PCR, and TCRdb's table has in-frame clones only and misses some. The table has roughly 420,000 clones, around nine tenths seen once; the top ten hold less than 4.5%. CDR1 and CDR2 (germline): LNHDA, SQIVND (reference sequence). The V gene end was trimmed by 8 bases and the J gene end by 7 bases; junction bases not matched to a gene: 7. The CDR3 loop spans 14 amino acids.

V and J are TRBV19 and TRBJ1-6; TRBD1 matches 8 bases. Sequences were derived from peripheral blood, sampled in a trial of Ad26.COV2.S vaccine versus placebo. The source of this sequence is a person between 18 and 60 years old who received the Ad26.COV2.S COVID-19 vaccine or a placebo. CDR3 protein: CASGPGGGNSPLHF. CDR3 coding DNA: TGTGCCAGTGGCCCAGGGGGCGGGAATTCACCCCTCCACTTT.